The 28 T cell receptor beta chains reported below all come from one sample, sequenced in a study of cytomegalovirus exposure and HLA in healthy donors (dated by TCRdb to 2016 to 2017). Receptors were amplified or captured by the immunoSEQ multiplex PCR assay. For the multiplex PCR, a mixture combining 60 forward primers for TCR Vbeta segments and 13 reverse primers for TCR Jbeta segments was used. This immuneACCESS table, as held by TCRdb, lists in-frame sequences with V and J called but not all clones. Of the missing ones, under half trace to an unresolved V gene in checked studies; the others have no known cause. The sample table lists under 200,000 clones, approximately 80% of them with a count of one. 0.65% to 0.95% of the sample is in the top ten clones. The sample was PBMCs. The receptor source for this set is a female donor in good health and CMV-seronegative.

This CDR3 is CASSFSGTGGYEQYF. In DNA form, the CDR3 reads TGCGCCAGCAGCTTCTCCGGGACAGGGGGATACGAGCAGTACTTC. The J gene is TRBJ2-7, the V gene TRBV5-1; TRBD1 matches at 11 bases. The CDR3 covers 15 residues. Germline V gene lookup returns CDR1 SGHRS and CDR2 YFSETQ. V lost 2 bases, J lost 4 bases, and 5 bases stayed unmatched.

This chain joins TRBV6-6 and TRBJ2-3, with TRBD1 as a possible D gene (5 bases). The V gene's germline CDR1 is MNHNY and CDR2 SVGAGI (reference sequence). The V and J ends lost 7 bases and 2 bases respectively, with 16 bases between them. This CDR3 has 15 residues. Here the CDR3 reads CASTRLDTNTDTQYF. CDR3 nucleotide sequence: TGTGCCAGCACCCGACTGGACACAAACACAGATACGCAGTATTTT.

The V call is TRBV6-1, the J call TRBJ1-2; no clear D. Looked up from germline, CDR1 is MNHNS and CDR2 is SASEGT. Trimming stripped 4 bases from V and 6 bases from J, with 12 bases between. This CDR3 is built from 13 residues. The CDR3 region is CASSVLGGDGYTF. The CDR3 DNA follows: TGTGCCAGCAGTGTTTTGGGAGGTGATGGCTACACCTTC.

The J gene is TRBJ2-6, the V gene TRBV11-2; possibly TRBD1 for D (5 bases). V lost 5 bases and J 11 bases, leaving 16 bases between the germline ends. Germline V lookup: CDR1 SGHAT, CDR2 FQNNGV. The CDR3 sequence is 14 residues long. CDR3 in amino acids: CASSPTRAGDVLTF. CDR3 sequence (DNA): TGTGCCAGCAGCCCGACCAGGGCCGGAGACGTCCTGACTTTC.

The gene calls are TRBV7-9 and TRBJ1-5, with D uncertain. This CDR3 has 13 amino acids. CDR1 and CDR2 from the germline V gene are SEHNR and FQNEAQ (reference sequence). V dropped 5 bases and J dropped 9 bases, with 14 bases sitting between them. In nucleotides, the CDR3 is TGTGCCAGCAGCGCAACTCACCCGGGGCCCCAGCATTTT. Translation: CASSATHPGPQHF.

The J gene is TRBJ1-2, the V gene TRBV19; the D gene is possibly TRBD1 (5 bases). Trimming left V 0 bases short and J 8 bases short, with 13 bases between. The length of the CDR3 is 14 residues. CDR1 LNHDA and CDR2 SQIVND come from the germline V gene (reference sequence). CDR3: CASSIDRGYEGYTF. In nucleotides, the CDR3 is TGTGCCAGTAGTATAGATCGGGGGTATGAAGGCTACACCTTC. Variable domain in full (rest from reference TRBV19 and TRBJ1-2): DGGITQSPKYLFRKEGQNVTLSCEQNLNHDAMYWYRQDPGQGLRLIYYSQIVNDFQKGDIAEGYSVSREKKESFPLTVTSAQKNPTAFYLCASSIDRGYEGYTFGSGTRLTVV.

This clone was found a few times. The chain has TRBV6-1 and TRBJ1-5, with TRBD1 as a possible D gene (6 bases). CDR1 and CDR2 (germline): MNHNS, SASEGT. The CDR3 consists of 14 residues. Trimming removed 0 bases from V and 5 bases from J, with 8 bases in between. CDR3 sequence: CASSEAGGHQPQHF. CDR3 sequence (DNA): TGTGCCAGCAGTGAAGCGGGGGGGCATCAGCCCCAGCATTTT.

This chain connects TRBV14 to TRBJ2-7; the D gene is possibly TRBD1 (6 bases). Germline assignment: CDR1 SGHDN and CDR2 FVKESK. The CDR3 is made up of 15 amino acids. V was shortened by 1 base and J by 9 bases, with 19 bases between the two germline ends. The CDR3 is CASSQGGHFSRGQYF. CDR3 nucleotides: TGTGCCAGCAGCCAAGGGGGGCATTTTAGTCGCGGGCAGTACTTC.

This clone occurred once. The chain carries TRBV25-1 and TRBJ1-2; the D gene is possibly TRBD1 (6 bases). Trimming removed 2 bases at V and 6 bases at J, with 22 bases between. This CDR3 contains 17 residues. Germline V lookup: CDR1 MGHDK, CDR2 SYGVNS. As DNA, the CDR3 is TGTGCCAGCAGTGAAGGGTGGGCAGGGGCCGCCGGGCATGGCTACACCTTC. This sequence encodes CASSEGWAGAAGHGYTF.

The chain recombines TRBV28 with TRBJ2-7, with D hard to call. V was trimmed by 3 bases and J by 5 bases, leaving 14 bases between them. In germline, CDR1 is MDHEN, CDR2 SYDVKM. CDR3 length: 14 residues. The CDR3 DNA follows: TGTGCCAGCAGTTTTGGCGGCTCCCTAAACGAGCAGTACTTC. As protein: CASSFGGSLNEQYF.

The CDR3 bases are TGTGCCAGCAGCTTATCCCCCCTAGCGGGGGGGCTTTTCGGTGTCGGGACCACCGGGGAGCTGTTTTTT. Translating gives CASSLSPLAGGLFGVGTTGELFF. The V call is TRBV13, the J call TRBJ2-2; 12 bases line up with TRBD2. The V gene's germline CDR1 is PRHDT and CDR2 FYEKMQ (reference sequence). The CDR3 contains 23 residues. V lost 2 bases and J lost 4; bases outside the gene matches: 23.

This clone was picked up one time. The genes are TRBV11-2 and TRBJ2-2; TRBD2 matches at 9 bases. Germline V gene sequence: CDR1 SGHAT, CDR2 FQNNGV. V gave up 1 base and J gave up 5 bases; unmatched junction bases: 5. The CDR3 runs to 16 residues. In DNA, the CDR3 is TGTGCCAGCAGCTTAGTTTCTGCGGGAGGGACCGGGGAGCTGTTTTTT. This gives the protein CASSLVSAGGTGELFF.

A word on this clone: One end of the junction is discordant with germline, which a read error may explain. This chain connects TRBV7-7 to TRBJ2-1, with 7 positions matching TRBD1. The CDR3 extends over 13 amino acids. Germline V gene sequence: CDR1 SSHAT, CDR2 FNYEAQ (reference sequence). CDR3: CASSLDRDNEQFF. The CDR3 DNA is TGTGCTAGCAGCTTAGACAGGGACAATGAGCAGTTCTTC.

Worth noting for this clone: The junction does not match germline at one end; this may be a read error. The chain employs TRBV28 and TRBJ2-3; tentative D call: TRBD2 (6 bases). Germline-derived CDR1 and CDR2 are MDHEN and SYDVKM. This CDR3 contains 16 residues. CDR3: CASSPTWGDGTDTQYF. CDR3 coding DNA: TGTGCCAGCAGTCCCACGTGGGGGGACGGCACGGATACGCAGTATTTT. The full variable domain, its missing parts supplied by reference TRBV28 and TRBJ2-3, is DVKVTQSSRYLVKRTGEKVFLECVQDMDHENMFWYRQDPGLGLRLIYFSYDVKMKEKGDIPEGYSVSREKKERFSLILESASTNQTSMYLCASSPTWGDGTDTQYFGPGTRLTVL.

The chain joins TRBV6-5 to TRBJ2-7; 8 nucleotides line up with TRBD2. Germline V CDR1 and CDR2: MNHEY, SVGAGI. The ends lost 2 bases at V and 7 bases at J; junction bases unmatched: 7. This CDR3 is 14 amino acids long. CDR3 sequence: CASSYTAGGEEQYF. For the CDR3, the DNA is TGTGCCAGCAGTTACACTGCGGGGGGTGAAGAGCAGTACTTC.

This chain joins TRBV20-1 and TRBJ2-7; D uncertain. Trimming cost V 5 bases and J 7 bases, with 9 bases left between them. The germline gives CDR1 DFQATT, CDR2 SNEGSKA (reference sequence). The CDR3 is 10 amino acids. CDR3 nucleotides: TGCAGTGCTGGTGACTCGGAGCAGTACTTC. This encodes CSAGDSEQYF.

To note about this clone: An end of the junction differs from the germline gene, which may be a read error. This sequence joins TRBV7-9 and TRBJ2-7, with 10 bases aligning to TRBD1. The CDR3 loop spans 15 amino acids. Germline values: CDR1 SEHNR, CDR2 FQNEAQ (reference sequence). CDR3 in DNA: TGTTCCAGCAGCTGGGACAGGGGTAATCCCTACGAGCAGTACTTC. Translation gives CSSSWDRGNPYEQYF.

This CDR3 is CASRTGTVYGYTF. The DNA for the CDR3 is TGTGCCAGCAGAACCGGGACAGTCTATGGCTACACCTTC. J is TRBJ1-2 and V is TRBV7-2; 7 nucleotides agree with TRBD1. V shed 6 bases and J 4 bases; nucleotides not matched to a gene: 5. CDR3 length equals 13 residues. Germline V lookup: CDR1 SGHTA, CDR2 FQGNSA. Combining the CDR3 with reference TRBV7-2 and TRBJ1-2 gives the whole variable domain GAGVSQSPSNKVTEKGKDVELRCDPISGHTALYWYRQSLGQGLEFLIYFQGNSAPDKSGLPSDRFSAERTGGSVSTLTIQRTQQEDSAVYLCASRTGTVYGYTFGSGTRLTVV.

The V call is TRBV27, the J call TRBJ1-1; a weak D match, TRBD1 (6 bases). This CDR3 is 14 amino acids long. Germline CDR1 reads MNHEY; CDR2 reads SMNVEV (reference sequence). The V end was cut by 5 bases, the J end by 0 bases, with 10 bases between. The CDR3: CASSATGMNTEAFF. CDR3 nucleotides: TGTGCCAGCAGTGCGACAGGTATGAACACTGAAGCTTTCTTT.

This clone was seen just once. The chain uses TRBV29-1 and TRBJ2-5; 8 nucleotides align to TRBD1. V lost 1 base to trimming and J lost 2 bases; unmatched junction nucleotides: 12. This CDR3 region has 17 residues. The germline gives CDR1 SQVTM, CDR2 ANQGSEA. The CDR3: CSVEAYGQGAPQETQYF. The CDR3 nucleotides read TGCAGCGTTGAAGCCTACGGACAGGGTGCTCCTCAAGAGACCCAGTACTTC.

The rearrangement links TRBV11-2 to TRBJ2-3, with D tentatively TRBD1 (5 bases). The CDR3 is 17 amino acids. Germline CDR1 SGHAT, CDR2 FQNNGV. Trimming removed 5 bases from V and 5 bases from J, with 23 bases in between. Here the CDR3 reads CASSPGRAGRWGDTQYF. CDR3 coding DNA: TGTGCCAGCAGCCCGGGCCGGGCAGGGCGTTGGGGAGATACGCAGTATTTT.

This clone was observed a handful of times. The chain carries TRBV15 and TRBJ2-7; D is unclear. Germline V CDR1 and CDR2: LNHNV, YYDKDF (reference sequence). The germline V and J ends were trimmed by 3 bases and 0 bases, with 12 bases remaining between them. The CDR3 spans 15 residues. CDR3 DNA: TGTGCCACCAGCAGTGACTCTCCCAGCTCCTACGAGCAGTACTTC. Amino acid sequence: CATSSDSPSSYEQYF.

The rearrangement joins TRBV14 to TRBJ1-2, with TRBD1 as a possible D gene (6 bases). V lost 1 base and J 6 bases, leaving 15 bases between the germline ends. This CDR3 spans 15 amino acids. Germline V gene data show CDR1 as SGHDN and CDR2 as FVKESK. The CDR3 loop is CASSQAGGGFNGYTF. In nucleotides, the CDR3 is TGTGCCAGCAGCCAAGCCGGGGGGGGCTTTAATGGCTACACCTTC.

This clone was seen only once. The V and J genes are TRBV4-3 and TRBJ2-7; D is unclear. The germline V and J ends were trimmed by 1 base and 0 bases, with 16 bases remaining between them. Per the germline V gene, CDR1 is LGHNA and CDR2 is YSLEER. The CDR3 loop spans 17 amino acids. The CDR3 region is CASSQVAHREISYEQYF. In DNA form, the CDR3 reads TGCGCCAGCAGCCAAGTTGCCCATAGAGAGATCTCCTACGAGCAGTACTTC.

The chain is built from TRBV27 and TRBJ1-4, with a tentative D call TRBD1 (6 bases). Germline CDR1 and CDR2: MNHEY and SMNVEV (reference sequence). Trimming cost V 5 bases and J 8 bases, with 12 bases left between them. This CDR3 is built from 13 residues. CDR3 residues: CASSPTGTEKLFF. CDR3 DNA sequence: TGTGCCAGCAGTCCTACAGGGACGGAAAAACTGTTTTTT.

V usage is TRBV7-2 and J usage is TRBJ2-1; 11 nucleotides agree with TRBD2. This CDR3 has 15 residues. Trimming cost V 3 bases and J 3 bases; bases outside gene matches: 1. Germline CDR1 SGHTA, CDR2 FQGNSA. CDR3 sequence: CASSLTSGDYNEQFF. CDR3 DNA: TGTGCCAGCAGCTTGACTAGCGGGGACTACAATGAGCAGTTCTTC. Combining the CDR3 with reference TRBV7-2 and TRBJ2-1 gives the whole variable domain GAGVSQSPSNKVTEKGKDVELRCDPISGHTALYWYRQSLGQGLEFLIYFQGNSAPDKSGLPSDRFSAERTGGSVSTLTIQRTQQEDSAVYLCASSLTSGDYNEQFFGPGTRLTVL.

The gene calls are TRBV9 and TRBJ2-4; the D gene is possibly TRBD2 (6 bases). The CDR3 spans 14 residues. CDR1 and CDR2 (germline): SGDLS, YYNGEE. V lost 0 bases and J lost 6, with 10 bases in between. This chain's CDR3 is CASSVGGVANIQYF. The DNA of the CDR3 is TGTGCCAGCAGCGTAGGGGGGGTAGCAAACATTCAGTACTTC.

V gene TRBV6-1 combines with J gene TRBJ2-7, with TRBD1 matching 11 bases. This CDR3 has 15 residues. Trimming at V came to 7 bases and at J to 5 bases, leaving 10 bases not matched to a gene. In germline, CDR1 is MNHNS, CDR2 SASEGT. The CDR3 protein is CASISGQGGPHEQYF. In nucleotides, the CDR3 is TGTGCCAGCATTTCGGGACAGGGGGGTCCCCACGAGCAGTACTTC.